This T cell receptor (beta chain) was sequenced in a study of cytomegalovirus exposure and HLA in healthy donors. Notes on the study in general: Judged likely to be a sequencing artifact was a cluster of highly shared sequence variants.

PCR involved 60 Vbeta and 13 Jbeta primers. Profiling relied on immunoSEQ multiplex PCR, and the TCRdb table lists in-frame clones only, not all of them. Here the sample table reports roughly 120,000 clones. V lost 6 bases to trimming and J lost 1 base, with 16 bases between them. Germline assignment: CDR1 MDHEN and CDR2 SYDVKM. The CDR3 covers 15 residues. A note on this clone: What it binds is unknown.

Sequencing was carried out using PBMCs. This chain uses TRBV28 with TRBJ2-7, with D possibly being TRBD2 (5 bases). The TCR was taken from a young man in good health and CMV-seronegative. The CDR3 loop reads CASSLTPPGSYEQYF. The DNA for the CDR3 is TGTGCCAGCAGCTTAACCCCCCCGGGGTCCTACGAGCAGTACTTC.